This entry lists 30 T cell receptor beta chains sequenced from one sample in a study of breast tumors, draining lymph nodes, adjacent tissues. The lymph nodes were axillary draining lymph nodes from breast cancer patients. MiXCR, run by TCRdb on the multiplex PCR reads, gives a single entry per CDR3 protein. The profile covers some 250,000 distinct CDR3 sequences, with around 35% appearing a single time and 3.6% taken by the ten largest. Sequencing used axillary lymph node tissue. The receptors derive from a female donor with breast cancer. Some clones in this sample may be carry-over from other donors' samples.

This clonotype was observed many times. The chain's CDR3 is CSVDLDFTDTQYF. As DNA, the CDR3 is TGCAGCGTTGACCTAGACTTCACAGATACGCAGTATTTT. The J gene is TRBJ2-3, the V gene TRBV29-1; D unclear. CDR3 length: 13 residues. Germline CDR1 is SQVTM and CDR2 is ANQGSEA. Trimming removed 3 bases from V and 2 bases from J, with 9 bases in between.

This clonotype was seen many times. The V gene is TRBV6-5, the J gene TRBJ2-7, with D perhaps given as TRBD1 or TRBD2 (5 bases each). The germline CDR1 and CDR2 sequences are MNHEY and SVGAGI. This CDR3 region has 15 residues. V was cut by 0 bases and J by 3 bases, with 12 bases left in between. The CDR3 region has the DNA TGTGCCAGCAGTTACTCCCGGGGCCGAGACTACGAGCAGTACTTC. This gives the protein CASSYSRGRDYEQYF.

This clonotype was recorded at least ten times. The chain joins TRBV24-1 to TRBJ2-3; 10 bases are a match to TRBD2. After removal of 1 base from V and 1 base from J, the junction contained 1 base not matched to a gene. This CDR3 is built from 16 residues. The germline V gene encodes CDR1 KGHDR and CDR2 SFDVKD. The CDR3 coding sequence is TGTGCCACCAGTGATTTTGGGACTAGCGGCACAGATACGCAGTATTTT. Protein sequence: CATSDFGTSGTDTQYF.

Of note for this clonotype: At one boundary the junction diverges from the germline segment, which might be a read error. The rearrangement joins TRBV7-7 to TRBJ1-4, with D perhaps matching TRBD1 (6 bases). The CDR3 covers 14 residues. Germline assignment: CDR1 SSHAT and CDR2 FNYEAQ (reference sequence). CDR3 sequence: CASSFETGGEKLFF. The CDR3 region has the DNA TGTGCTAGCAGTTTCGAGACAGGCGGGGAAAAACTGTTTTTT.

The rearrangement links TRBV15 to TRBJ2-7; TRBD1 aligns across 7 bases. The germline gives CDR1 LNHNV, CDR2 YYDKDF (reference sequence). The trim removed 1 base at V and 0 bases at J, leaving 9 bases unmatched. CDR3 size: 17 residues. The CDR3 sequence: CATSRAGDSRSSYEQYF. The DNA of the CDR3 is TGTGCCACCAGCAGAGCTGGGGACAGTAGGAGCTCCTACGAGCAGTACTTC.

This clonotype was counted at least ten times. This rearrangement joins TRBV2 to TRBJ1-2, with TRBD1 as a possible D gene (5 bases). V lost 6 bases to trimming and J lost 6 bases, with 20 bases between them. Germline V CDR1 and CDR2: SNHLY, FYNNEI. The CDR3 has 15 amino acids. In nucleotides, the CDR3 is TGTGCCAGCAGGAAGACAGAATTTAATGCCAATGGCTACACCTTC. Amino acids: CASRKTEFNANGYTF.

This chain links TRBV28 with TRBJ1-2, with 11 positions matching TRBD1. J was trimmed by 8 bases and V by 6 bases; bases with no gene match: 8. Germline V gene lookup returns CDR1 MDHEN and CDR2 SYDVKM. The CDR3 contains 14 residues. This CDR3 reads CASSWDRGIKGYTF. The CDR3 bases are TGTGCCAGCAGCTGGGACAGGGGGATCAAAGGCTACACCTTC.

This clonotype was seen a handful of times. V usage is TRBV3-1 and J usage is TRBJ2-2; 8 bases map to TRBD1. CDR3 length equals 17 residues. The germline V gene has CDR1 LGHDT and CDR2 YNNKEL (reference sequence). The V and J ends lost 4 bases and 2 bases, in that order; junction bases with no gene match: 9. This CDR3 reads CASSPSADRANTGELFF. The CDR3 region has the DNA TGTGCCAGCAGCCCTTCCGCGGACAGGGCTAACACCGGGGAGCTGTTTTTT.

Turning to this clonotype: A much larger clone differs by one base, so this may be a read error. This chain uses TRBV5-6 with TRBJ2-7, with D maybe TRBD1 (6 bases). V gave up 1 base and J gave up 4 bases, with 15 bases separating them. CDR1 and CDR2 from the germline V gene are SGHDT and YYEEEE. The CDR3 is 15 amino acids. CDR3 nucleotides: TGTGCCAGCAGCTTGTATGACCCACAGGGATACGAGCAGTACTTC. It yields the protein CASSLYDPQGYEQYF.

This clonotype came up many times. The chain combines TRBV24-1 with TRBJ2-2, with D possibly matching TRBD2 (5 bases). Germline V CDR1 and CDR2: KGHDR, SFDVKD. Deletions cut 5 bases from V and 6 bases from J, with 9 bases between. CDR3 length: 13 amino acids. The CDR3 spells CATSVAGSGELFF. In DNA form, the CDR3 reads TGTGCCACCAGTGTGGCGGGCTCCGGGGAGCTGTTTTTT.

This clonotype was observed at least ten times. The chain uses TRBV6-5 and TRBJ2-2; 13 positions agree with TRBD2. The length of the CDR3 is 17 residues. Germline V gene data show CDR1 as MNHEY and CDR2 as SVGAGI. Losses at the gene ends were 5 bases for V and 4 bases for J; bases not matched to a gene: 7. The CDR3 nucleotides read TGTGCCAGCAGTCACACTAGCGGGGGGGCGGGCACCGGGGAGCTGTTTTTT. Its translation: CASSHTSGGAGTGELFF.

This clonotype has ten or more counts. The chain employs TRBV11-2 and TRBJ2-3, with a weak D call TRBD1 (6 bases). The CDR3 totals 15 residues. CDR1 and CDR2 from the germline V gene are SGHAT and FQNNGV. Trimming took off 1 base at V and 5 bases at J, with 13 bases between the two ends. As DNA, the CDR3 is TGTGCCAGCAGCTTAGGTCAATTAGGGGGAGATACGCAGTATTTT. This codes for CASSLGQLGGDTQYF.

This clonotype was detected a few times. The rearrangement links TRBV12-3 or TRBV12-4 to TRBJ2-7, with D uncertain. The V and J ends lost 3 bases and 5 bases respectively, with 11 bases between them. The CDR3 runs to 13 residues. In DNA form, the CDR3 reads TGTGCCAGCAGTTTCGTCGGCGGCCACGAGCAGTACTTC. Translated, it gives CASSFVGGHEQYF.

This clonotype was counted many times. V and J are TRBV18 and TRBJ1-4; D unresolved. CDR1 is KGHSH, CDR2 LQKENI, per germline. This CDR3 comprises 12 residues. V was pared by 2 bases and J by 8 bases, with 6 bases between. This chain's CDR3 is CASSPGMEKLFF. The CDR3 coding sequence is TGTGCCAGCTCACCAGGGATGGAAAAACTGTTTTTT.

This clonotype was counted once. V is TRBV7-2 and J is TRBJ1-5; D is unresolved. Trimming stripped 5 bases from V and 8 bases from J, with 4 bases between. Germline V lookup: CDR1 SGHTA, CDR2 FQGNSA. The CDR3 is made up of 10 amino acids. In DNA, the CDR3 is TGTGCCAGCAGCCGAAAGCCCCAGCATTTT. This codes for CASSRKPQHF.

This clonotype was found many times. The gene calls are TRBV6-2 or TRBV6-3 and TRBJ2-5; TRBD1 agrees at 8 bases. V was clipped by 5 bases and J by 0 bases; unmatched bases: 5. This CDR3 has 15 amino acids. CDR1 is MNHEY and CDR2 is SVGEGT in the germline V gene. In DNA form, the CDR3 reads TGTGCCAGCAGTCCTGGGACAGGCGACCAAGAGACCCAGTACTTC. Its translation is CASSPGTGDQETQYF.

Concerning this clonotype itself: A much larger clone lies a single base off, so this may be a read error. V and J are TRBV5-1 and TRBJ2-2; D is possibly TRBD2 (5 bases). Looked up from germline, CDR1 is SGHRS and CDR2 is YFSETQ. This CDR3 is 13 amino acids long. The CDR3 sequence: CTSSTGITGELFF. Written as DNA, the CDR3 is TGCACCAGCAGCACGGGGATTACCGGGGAGCTGTTTTTT.

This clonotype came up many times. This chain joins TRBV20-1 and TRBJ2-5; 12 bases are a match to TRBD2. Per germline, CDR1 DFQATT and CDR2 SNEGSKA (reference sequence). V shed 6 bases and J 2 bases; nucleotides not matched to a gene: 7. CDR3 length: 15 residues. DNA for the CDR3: TGCAGTGCAAGGACTAGCGGGATCTTTCAAGAGACCCAGTACTTC. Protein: CSARTSGIFQETQYF.

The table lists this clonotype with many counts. DNA for the CDR3: TGTGCCAGCAGCCCCAGAGGCACCCACTCTGGAAACACCATATATTTT. The encoded protein is CASSPRGTHSGNTIYF. This rearrangement joins TRBV7-9 to TRBJ1-3; no reliable D call. The CDR3 consists of 16 residues. Germline V lookup: CDR1 SEHNR, CDR2 FQNEAQ (reference sequence). Trimming stripped 5 bases from V and 0 bases from J, with 14 bases between.

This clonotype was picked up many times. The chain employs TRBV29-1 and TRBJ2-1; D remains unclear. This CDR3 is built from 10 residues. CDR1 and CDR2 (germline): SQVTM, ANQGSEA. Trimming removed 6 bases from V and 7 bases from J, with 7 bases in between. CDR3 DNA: TGCAGCGTCACGCCGAATGAGCAGTTCTTC. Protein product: CSVTPNEQFF.

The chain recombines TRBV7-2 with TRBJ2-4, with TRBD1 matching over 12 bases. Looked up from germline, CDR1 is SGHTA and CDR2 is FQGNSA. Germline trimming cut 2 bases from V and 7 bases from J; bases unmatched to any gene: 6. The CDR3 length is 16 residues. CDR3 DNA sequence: TGTGCCAGCAGCTTAAGGTTGGGACAGGGGGCGAACATTCAGTACTTC. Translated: CASSLRLGQGANIQYF.

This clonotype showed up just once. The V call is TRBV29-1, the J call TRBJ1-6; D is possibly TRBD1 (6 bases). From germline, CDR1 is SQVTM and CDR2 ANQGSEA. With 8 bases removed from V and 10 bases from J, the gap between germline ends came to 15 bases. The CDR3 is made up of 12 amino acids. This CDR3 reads CSFDRLSSPLHF. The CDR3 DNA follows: TGCAGCTTCGACAGGTTATCGTCACCCCTCCACTTT. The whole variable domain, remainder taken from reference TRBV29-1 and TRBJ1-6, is SAVISQKPSRDICQRGTSLTIQCQVDSQVTMMFWYRQQPGQSLTLIATANQGSEATYESGFVIDKFPISRPNLTFSTLTVSNMSPEDSSIYLCSFDRLSSPLHFGNGTRLTVT.

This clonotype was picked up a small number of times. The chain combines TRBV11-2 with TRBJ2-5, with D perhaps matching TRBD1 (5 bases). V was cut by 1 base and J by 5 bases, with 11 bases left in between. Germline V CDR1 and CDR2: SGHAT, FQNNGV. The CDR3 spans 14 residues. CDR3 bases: TGTGCCAGCAGCTTAGGACAGTCCGGGGAGACCCAGTACTTC. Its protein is CASSLGQSGETQYF.

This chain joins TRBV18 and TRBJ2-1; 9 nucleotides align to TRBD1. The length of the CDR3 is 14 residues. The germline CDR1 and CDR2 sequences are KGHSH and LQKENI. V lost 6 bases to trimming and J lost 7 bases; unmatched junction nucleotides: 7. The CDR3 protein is CASSRDGQGNEQFF. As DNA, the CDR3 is TGTGCCAGCTCGCGAGATGGACAGGGGAATGAGCAGTTCTTC.

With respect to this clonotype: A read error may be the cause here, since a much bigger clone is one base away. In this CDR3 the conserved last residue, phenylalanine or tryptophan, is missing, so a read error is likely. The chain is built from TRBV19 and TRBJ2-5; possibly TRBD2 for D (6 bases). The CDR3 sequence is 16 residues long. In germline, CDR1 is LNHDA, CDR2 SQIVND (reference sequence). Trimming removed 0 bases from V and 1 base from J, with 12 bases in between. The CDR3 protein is CASSIEVWDSQETQYS. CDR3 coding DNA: TGTGCCAGTAGTATAGAGGTATGGGACTCCCAAGAGACCCAGTACTCC.

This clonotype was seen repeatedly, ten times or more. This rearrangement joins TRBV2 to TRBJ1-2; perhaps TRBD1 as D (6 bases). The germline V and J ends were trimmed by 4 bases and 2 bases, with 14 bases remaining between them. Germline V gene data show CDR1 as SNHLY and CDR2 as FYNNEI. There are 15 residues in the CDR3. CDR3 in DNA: TGTGCCAGCAGTGGGCGGACAGAAAAAAACTATGGCTACACCTTC. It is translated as CASSGRTEKNYGYTF.

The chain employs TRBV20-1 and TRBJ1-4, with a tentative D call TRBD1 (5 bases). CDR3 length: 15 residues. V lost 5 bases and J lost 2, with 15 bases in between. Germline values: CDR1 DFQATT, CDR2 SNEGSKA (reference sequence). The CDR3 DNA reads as TGCAGTGCTTCTCCGAGCGGGACCACTAATGAAAAACTGTTTTTT. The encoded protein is CSASPSGTTNEKLFF.

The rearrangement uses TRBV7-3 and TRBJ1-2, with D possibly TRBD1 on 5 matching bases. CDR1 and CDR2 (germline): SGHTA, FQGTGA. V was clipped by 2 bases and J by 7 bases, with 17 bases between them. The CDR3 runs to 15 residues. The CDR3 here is CASSLFTAGYPGYTF. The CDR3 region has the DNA TGTGCCAGCAGCTTATTCACGGCAGGGTACCCTGGCTACACCTTC.

In DNA form, the CDR3 reads TGTGCCACCAGCAGCAGACTGGGACTAGCGGAGACCTACGAGCAGTACTTC. The encoded protein is CATSSRLGLAETYEQYF. The chain couples TRBV15 to TRBJ2-7; 11 nucleotides match TRBD2. The CDR3 spans 17 residues. CDR1 is LNHNV and CDR2 is YYDKDF in the germline V gene (reference sequence). With 3 bases clipped from V and 2 bases from J, the junction kept 9 bases outside the gene matches.

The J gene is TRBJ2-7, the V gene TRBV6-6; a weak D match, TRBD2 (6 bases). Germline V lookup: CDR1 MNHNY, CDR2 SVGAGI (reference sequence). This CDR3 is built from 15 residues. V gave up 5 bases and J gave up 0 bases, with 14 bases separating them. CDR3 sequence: CASSHFVGSSYEQYF. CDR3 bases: TGTGCCAGCAGTCACTTCGTCGGGAGCTCCTACGAGCAGTACTTC.